What follows are 23 T cell receptor beta chains derived from one specimen sequenced in a study of T cells expressing NK-cell markers. TCRdb reprocessed the 5' RACE reads and keeps a single row for each CDR3 protein, giving no DNA. This listing includes roughly 300,000 distinct CDR3 sequences. The sequenced sample consisted of blood T cells: a sorted CD56 or NKG2C T cell subset, CD4+ or CD8+ T cells, or bulk PBMC T cells (not recorded which). These receptors were obtained from a woman aged 18 to 75 in good health.

The rearrangement joins TRBV6-1 to TRBJ2-1; TCRdb reports TRBD2, a call that lacks DNA to check it against. This CDR3 has 15 amino acids. Germline assignment: CDR1 MNHNS and CDR2 SASEGT. The CDR3 loop reads CASSTAGYRYNEQFF.

The chain links TRBV20-1 to TRBJ2-2. The CDR3 spans 14 residues. CDR1 and CDR2 (germline): DFQATT, SNEGSKA (reference sequence). This CDR3 is CSARSATDAGELFF.

This chain uses TRBV5-5 with TRBJ2-1; the D call from TCRdb, TRBD2, cannot be confirmed without DNA. Germline V lookup: CDR1 SGHKS, CDR2 YYEKEE (reference sequence). This CDR3 contains 16 residues. CDR3 in amino acids: CASSLKGLAGQNEQFF.

The chain couples TRBV28 to TRBJ1-6; the D call of TRBD1 rests on TCRdb alone, since no DNA is present to check it. CDR1 MDHEN and CDR2 SYDVKM come from the germline V gene. The CDR3 is made up of 14 amino acids. CDR3: CASSPGTTNSPLHF.

The chain uses TRBV5-4 and TRBJ2-5; TCRdb's D gene call, TRBD1, goes unchecked for lack of DNA. This CDR3 is 14 amino acids long. CDR1 SGHNT and CDR2 YYREEE come from the germline V gene (reference sequence). This chain's CDR3 is CASSKGQFQETQYF.

The chain combines TRBV5-4 with TRBJ2-5; TCRdb names TRBD1, which stays unverified in the absence of DNA. This CDR3 has 14 amino acids. Germline values: CDR1 SGHNT, CDR2 YYREEE (reference sequence). The CDR3 region is CASSLDRGVKTQYF.

The chain links TRBV18 to TRBJ2-1; TCRdb's D gene call, TRBD1, goes unchecked for lack of DNA. Germline CDR1 KGHSH, CDR2 LQKENI. The CDR3 has 14 amino acids. The CDR3 loop reads CASSPRDSYNEQFF.

This chain connects TRBV12-3 or TRBV12-4 to TRBJ2-5; checking the TCRdb D call of TRBD2 is not possible without DNA. This CDR3 region has 14 residues. CDR3 region: CASSLETSSATQYF.

CDR3 sequence: CASSGWDRGQDTQYF. The rearrangement uses TRBV25-1 and TRBJ2-3; absent DNA, TCRdb's TRBD1 call cannot be checked. Germline values: CDR1 MGHDK, CDR2 SYGVNS. The CDR3 has 15 amino acids.

The genes are TRBV12-3 or TRBV12-4 and TRBJ1-3; TCRdb outputs TRBD1, but without DNA this stays unchecked. The CDR3 has 15 amino acids. CDR3 region: CASSRQSASGNTIYF.

The rearrangement links TRBV28 to TRBJ1-1. CDR3 length: 14 residues. The germline V gene has CDR1 MDHEN and CDR2 SYDVKM. CDR3 in amino acids: CASSLSGGGTEAFF. Variable domain in full (rest from reference TRBV28 and TRBJ1-1): DVKVTQSSRYLVKRTGEKVFLECVQDMDHENMFWYRQDPGLGLRLIYFSYDVKMKEKGDIPEGYSVSREKKERFSLILESASTNQTSMYLCASSLSGGGTEAFFGQGTRLTVV.

This sequence joins TRBV30 and TRBJ2-3; TCRdb names TRBD2, which stays unverified in the absence of DNA. The CDR3 has 14 residues. Germline values: CDR1 GTSNPN, CDR2 SVGIG (reference sequence). CDR3 in amino acids: CARQTSGVKDTQYF.

The V gene is TRBV12-3 or TRBV12-4, the J gene TRBJ1-6; TCRdb's D call, TRBD1, is unchecked because there is no DNA. There are 15 residues in the CDR3. This CDR3 reads CASSPRQGRDSPLHF.

V usage is TRBV7-2 and J usage is TRBJ2-2. Per germline, CDR1 SGHTA and CDR2 FQGNSA. The CDR3 has 12 amino acids. CDR3 amino acids: CASSLEWGELFF.

This sequence joins TRBV7-8 and TRBJ2-1; TCRdb's assignment of TRBD1 cannot be checked, as there is no DNA. This CDR3 comprises 16 residues. The germline V gene encodes CDR1 SGHVS and CDR2 FQNEAQ. The CDR3 sequence: CASSLAVATVGNEQFF.

The gene calls are TRBV10-3 and TRBJ2-2; TCRdb's assignment of TRBD1 cannot be checked, as there is no DNA. From germline, CDR1 is ENHRY and CDR2 SYGVKD. The CDR3 contains 15 residues. The CDR3 here is CAISEGQGYTGELFF.

The CDR3: CSARNFAGELFF. The V and J genes are TRBV20-1 and TRBJ2-2. The CDR3 contains 12 residues. The germline CDR1 and CDR2 sequences are DFQATT and SNEGSKA (reference sequence).

The CDR3 region is CASSYSTSGGDGTDTQYF. The chain employs TRBV6-5 and TRBJ2-3; the D gene TCRdb calls, TRBD2, cannot be checked with no DNA. The CDR3 contains 18 residues. CDR1 and CDR2 (germline): MNHEY, SVGAGI.

The rearrangement uses TRBV12-3 or TRBV12-4 and TRBJ1-1; TCRdb reports TRBD1, a call that lacks DNA to check it against. The CDR3 extends over 16 amino acids. Here the CDR3 reads CASSFRQNIMNTEAFF.

The V gene is TRBV7-2, the J gene TRBJ1-2; TCRdb lists TRBD1, though no DNA is available to test this call. Per germline, CDR1 SGHTA and CDR2 FQGNSA. The CDR3 loop spans 18 amino acids. The CDR3 reads CASSLASTGTGGGYGYTF.

The V gene is TRBV14, the J gene TRBJ1-3. The V gene's germline CDR1 is SGHDN and CDR2 FVKESK. The CDR3 spans 14 residues. This CDR3 is CASSQQTSGNTIYF. Full variable domain (rest looked up from reference TRBV14 and TRBJ1-3): EAGVTQFPSHSVIEKGQTVTLRCDPISGHDNLYWYRRVMGKEIKFLLHFVKESKQDESGMPNNRFLAERTGGTYSTLKVQPAELEDSGVYFCASSQQTSGNTIYFGEGSWLTVV.

This chain links TRBV30 with TRBJ1-1. This CDR3 has 12 residues. Germline-derived CDR1 and CDR2 are GTSNPN and SVGIG (reference sequence). The CDR3 region is CAWSHSNAEAFF.

The chain couples TRBV5-1 to TRBJ1-1; the D gene TCRdb calls, TRBD1, cannot be checked with no DNA. The germline V gene encodes CDR1 SGHRS and CDR2 YFSETQ. The CDR3 is 16 amino acids. The CDR3: CASRKDQGIVNTEAFF.